This TCR beta chain originates from a study of control samples from healthy donors and cancer patients. Germline trimming cut 2 bases from V and 10 bases from J; bases unmatched to any gene: 8. Germline values: CDR1 LNHDA, CDR2 SQIVND (reference sequence). The CDR3 is 14 amino acids. Clones were sequenced by immunoSEQ multiplex PCR, and TCRdb holds only the in-frame ones, with some missing. The top ten clones hold about 7.6% of a sample with more than 100,000 clones, roughly 86% of them seen once. This clonotype was obtained from a man over 45 with head and neck cancer. Source material: PBMCs. This chain uses TRBV19 with TRBJ2-4; TRBD1 matches at 7 bases. CDR3 DNA: TGTGCCAGTAGTATAATGGGACAGTTAGCAATTCAGTACTTC. Translated: CASSIMGQLAIQYF.